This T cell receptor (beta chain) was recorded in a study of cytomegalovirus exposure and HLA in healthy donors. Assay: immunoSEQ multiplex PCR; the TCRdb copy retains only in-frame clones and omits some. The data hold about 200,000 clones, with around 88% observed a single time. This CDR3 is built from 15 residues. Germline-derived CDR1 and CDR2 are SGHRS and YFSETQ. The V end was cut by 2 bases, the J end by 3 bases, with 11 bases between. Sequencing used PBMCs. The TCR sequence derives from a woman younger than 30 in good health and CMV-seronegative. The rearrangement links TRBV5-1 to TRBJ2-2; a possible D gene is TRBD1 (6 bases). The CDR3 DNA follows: TGCGCCAGCAGCTTTTCGGGACAAGACACCGGGGAGCTGTTTTTT. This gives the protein CASSFSGQDTGELFF.